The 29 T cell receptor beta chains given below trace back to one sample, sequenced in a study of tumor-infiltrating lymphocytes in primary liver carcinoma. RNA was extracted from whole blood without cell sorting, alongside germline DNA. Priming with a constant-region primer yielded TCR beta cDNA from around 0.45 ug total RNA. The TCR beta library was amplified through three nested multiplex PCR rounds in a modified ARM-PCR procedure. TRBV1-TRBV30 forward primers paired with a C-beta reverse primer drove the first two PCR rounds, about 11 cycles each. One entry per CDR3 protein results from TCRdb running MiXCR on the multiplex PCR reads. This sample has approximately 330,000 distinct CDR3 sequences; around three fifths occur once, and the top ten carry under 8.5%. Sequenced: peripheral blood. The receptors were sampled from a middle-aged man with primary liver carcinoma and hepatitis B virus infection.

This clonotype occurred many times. The CDR3 spells CASTRGGMNTEAFF. The CDR3 DNA sequence: TGTGCCAGCACCCGGGGGGGGATGAACACTGAAGCTTTCTTT. The chain uses TRBV6-5 and TRBJ1-1, with D maybe TRBD1 (5 bases). The V end was cut by 7 bases, the J end by 0 bases, with 12 bases between. The CDR3 has 14 amino acids. CDR1 MNHEY and CDR2 SVGAGI come from the germline V gene.

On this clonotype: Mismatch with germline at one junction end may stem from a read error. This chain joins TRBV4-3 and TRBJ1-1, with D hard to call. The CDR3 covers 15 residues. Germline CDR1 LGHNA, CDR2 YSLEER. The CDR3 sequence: CASSQDRGGYTEASF. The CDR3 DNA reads TGCGCCAGCAGCCAAGATCGTGGAGGTTACACTGAAGCTTCCTTT.

The DNA of the CDR3 is TGTGCCAGCGGTTTAGAAGCGGGAGACTACGAGCAGTACTTC. It is translated as CASGLEAGDYEQYF. This chain uses TRBV11-2 with TRBJ2-7; 8 positions agree with TRBD2. Trimming at V came to 8 bases and at J to 3 bases, leaving 9 bases not matched to a gene. This CDR3 has 14 residues. CDR1 is SGHAT and CDR2 is FQNNGV in the germline V gene.

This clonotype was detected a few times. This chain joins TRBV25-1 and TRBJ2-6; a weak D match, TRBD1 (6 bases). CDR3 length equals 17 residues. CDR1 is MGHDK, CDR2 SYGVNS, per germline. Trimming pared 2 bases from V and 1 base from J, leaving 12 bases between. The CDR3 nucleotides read TGTGCCAGCAGTGAAAGGATAGGGGGTTCTGGGGCCAACGTCCTGACTTTC. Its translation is CASSERIGGSGANVLTF.

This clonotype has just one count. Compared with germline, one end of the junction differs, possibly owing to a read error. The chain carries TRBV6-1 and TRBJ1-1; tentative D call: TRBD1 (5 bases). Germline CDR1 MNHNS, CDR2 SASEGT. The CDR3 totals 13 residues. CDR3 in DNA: TGTGCCAGCAGTGAAGCGGGGGGGACTGAAGTTTTCTTT. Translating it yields CASSEAGGTEVFF.

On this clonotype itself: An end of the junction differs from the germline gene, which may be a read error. In nucleotides, the CDR3 is TGTACCAGCAGCTTAGGGCAGGGTAACTATGAGCAGTACTTC. Translated, it gives CTSSLGQGNYEQYF. The genes are TRBV11-2 and TRBJ2-7; D is perhaps TRBD1 (5 bases). This CDR3 region has 14 residues. CDR1 is SGHAT and CDR2 is FQNNGV in the germline V gene.

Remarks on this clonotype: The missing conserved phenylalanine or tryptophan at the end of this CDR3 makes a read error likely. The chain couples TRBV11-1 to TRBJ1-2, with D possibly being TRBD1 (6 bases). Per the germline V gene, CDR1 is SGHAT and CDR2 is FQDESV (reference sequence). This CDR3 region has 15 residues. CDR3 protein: CAGSGLRTARYGYTL. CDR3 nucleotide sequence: TGTGCCGGCAGCGGGTTAAGGACAGCGCGCTATGGCTACACCCTC.

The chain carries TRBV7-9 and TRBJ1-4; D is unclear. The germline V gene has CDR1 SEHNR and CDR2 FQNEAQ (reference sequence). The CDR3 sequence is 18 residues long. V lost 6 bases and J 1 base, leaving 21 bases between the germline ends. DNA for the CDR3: TGTGCCAGCAGACCACCCTACCACTCACAGAGAACTAATGAAAAACTGTTTTTT. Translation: CASRPPYHSQRTNEKLFF.

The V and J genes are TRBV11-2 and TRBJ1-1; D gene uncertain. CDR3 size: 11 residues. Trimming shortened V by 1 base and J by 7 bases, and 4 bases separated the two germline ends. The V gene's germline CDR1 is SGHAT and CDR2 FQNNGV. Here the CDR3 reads CASSLGFEAFF. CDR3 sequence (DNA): TGTGCCAGCAGCTTAGGTTTTGAAGCTTTCTTT.

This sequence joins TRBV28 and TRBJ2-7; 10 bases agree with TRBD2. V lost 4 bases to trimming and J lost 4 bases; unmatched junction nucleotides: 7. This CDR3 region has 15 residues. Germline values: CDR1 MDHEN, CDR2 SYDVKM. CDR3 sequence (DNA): TGTGCCAGCAGTTACCCGGTTAGCGGGAGGTACGAGCAGTACTTC. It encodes CASSYPVSGRYEQYF.

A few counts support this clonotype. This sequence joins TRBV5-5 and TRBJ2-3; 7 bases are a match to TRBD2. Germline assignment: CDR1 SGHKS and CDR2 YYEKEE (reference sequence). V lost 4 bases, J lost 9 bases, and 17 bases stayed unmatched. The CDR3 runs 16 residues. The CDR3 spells CASSVRTGTTFNTQYF. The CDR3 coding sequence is TGTGCCAGCAGCGTACGCACCGGGACTACCTTTAACACGCAGTATTTT.

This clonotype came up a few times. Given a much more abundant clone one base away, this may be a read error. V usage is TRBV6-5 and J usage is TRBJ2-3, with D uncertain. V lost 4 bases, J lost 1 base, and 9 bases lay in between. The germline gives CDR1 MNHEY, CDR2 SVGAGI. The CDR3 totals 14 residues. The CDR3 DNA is TGTGCCAGCAGTTTGACACTGCGCACAGATACGCAGTATTTT. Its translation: CASSLTLRTDTQYF.

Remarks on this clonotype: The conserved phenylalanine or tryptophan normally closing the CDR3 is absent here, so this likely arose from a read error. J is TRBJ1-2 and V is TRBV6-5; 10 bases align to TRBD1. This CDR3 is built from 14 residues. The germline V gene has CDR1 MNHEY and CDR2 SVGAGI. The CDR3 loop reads CDSSPTGGNYGYTL. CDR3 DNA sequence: TGTGACAGCAGTCCGACAGGGGGCAACTATGGCTACACCTTA.

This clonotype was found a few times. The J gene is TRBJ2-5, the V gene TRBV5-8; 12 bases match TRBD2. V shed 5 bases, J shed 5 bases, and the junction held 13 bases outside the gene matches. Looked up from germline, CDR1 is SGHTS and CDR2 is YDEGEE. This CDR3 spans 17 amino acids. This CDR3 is CASSPGRTSGTPETQYF. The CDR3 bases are TGTGCCAGCAGTCCTGGCAGGACTAGCGGGACTCCGGAGACCCAGTACTTC.

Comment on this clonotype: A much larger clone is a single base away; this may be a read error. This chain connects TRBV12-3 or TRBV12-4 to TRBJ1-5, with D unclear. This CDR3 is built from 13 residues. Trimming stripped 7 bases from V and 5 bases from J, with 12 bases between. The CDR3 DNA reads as TGTGCCAGCAAGGTGGGGAGCGATCAGCCCCAGCATTTT. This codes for CASKVGSDQPQHF.

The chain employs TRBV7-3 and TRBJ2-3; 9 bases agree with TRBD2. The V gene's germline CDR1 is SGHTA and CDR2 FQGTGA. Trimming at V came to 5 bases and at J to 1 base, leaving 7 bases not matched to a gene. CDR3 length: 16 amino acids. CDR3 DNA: TGTGCCAGCAGCATATCGGGGACTAGCCGCACAGATACGCAGTATTTT. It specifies CASSISGTSRTDTQYF.

CDR3 loop: CASSVGRRTGELFF. The CDR3 DNA reads TGTGCCAGCAGTGTCGGACGCCGCACCGGGGAGCTGTTTTTT. The V and J genes are TRBV28 and TRBJ2-2; D unclear. The V gene lost 5 bases and the J gene lost 4 bases, with 11 bases spanning the gap. The CDR3 contains 14 residues. Per the germline V gene, CDR1 is MDHEN and CDR2 is SYDVKM.

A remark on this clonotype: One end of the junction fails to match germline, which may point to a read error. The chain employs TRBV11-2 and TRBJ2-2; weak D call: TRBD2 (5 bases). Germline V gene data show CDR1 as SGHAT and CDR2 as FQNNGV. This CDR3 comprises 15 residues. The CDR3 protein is CASSPSLEVIGELLF. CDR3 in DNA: TGTGCCAGCAGCCCCAGTCTTGAGGTAATCGGGGAGCTGCTTTTT.

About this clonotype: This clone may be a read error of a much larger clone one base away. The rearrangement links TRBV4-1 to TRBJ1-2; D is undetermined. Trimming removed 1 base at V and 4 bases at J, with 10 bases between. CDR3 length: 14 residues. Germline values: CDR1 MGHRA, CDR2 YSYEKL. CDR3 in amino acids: CASSQGARSYGYTF. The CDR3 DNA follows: TGCGCCAGCAGCCAAGGGGCAAGGAGCTATGGCTACACCTTC.

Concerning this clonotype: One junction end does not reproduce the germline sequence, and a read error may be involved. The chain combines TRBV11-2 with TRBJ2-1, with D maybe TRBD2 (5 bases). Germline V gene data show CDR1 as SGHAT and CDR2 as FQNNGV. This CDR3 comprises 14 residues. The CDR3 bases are TGTGCCAGCAGCTTAGTATCCAGCGGCGTTGAGCCGTTCTTC. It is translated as CASSLVSSGVEPFF.

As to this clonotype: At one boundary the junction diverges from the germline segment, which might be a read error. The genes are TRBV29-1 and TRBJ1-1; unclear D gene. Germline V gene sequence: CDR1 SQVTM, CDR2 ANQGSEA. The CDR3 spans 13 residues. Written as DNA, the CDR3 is TGCCGCGTGACGGTGGGCGGGAACACTGAACCTTTCTTT. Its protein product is CRVTVGGNTEPFF.

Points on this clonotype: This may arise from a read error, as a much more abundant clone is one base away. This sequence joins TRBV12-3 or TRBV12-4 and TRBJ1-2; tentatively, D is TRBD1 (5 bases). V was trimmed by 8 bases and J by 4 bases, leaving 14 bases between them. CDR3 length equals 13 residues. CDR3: CASAEGLGYGYTF. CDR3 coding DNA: TGTGCCAGCGCCGAGGGGCTGGGCTATGGCTACACCTTC.

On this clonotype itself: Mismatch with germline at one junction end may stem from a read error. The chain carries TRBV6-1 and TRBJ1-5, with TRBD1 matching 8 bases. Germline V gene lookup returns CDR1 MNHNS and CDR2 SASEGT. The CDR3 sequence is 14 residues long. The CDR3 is CDSSEQGGHQPQHF. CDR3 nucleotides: TGTGACAGCAGTGAACAGGGGGGGCATCAGCCCCAGCATTTT.

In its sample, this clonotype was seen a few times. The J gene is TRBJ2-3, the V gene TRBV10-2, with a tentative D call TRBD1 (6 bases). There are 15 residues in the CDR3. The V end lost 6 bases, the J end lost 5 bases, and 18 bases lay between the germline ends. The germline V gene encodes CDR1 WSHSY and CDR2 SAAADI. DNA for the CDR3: TGCGCCAGCAGGAAGCCGACAGGCGGAGGAGATACGCAGTATTTT. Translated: CASRKPTGGGDTQYF.

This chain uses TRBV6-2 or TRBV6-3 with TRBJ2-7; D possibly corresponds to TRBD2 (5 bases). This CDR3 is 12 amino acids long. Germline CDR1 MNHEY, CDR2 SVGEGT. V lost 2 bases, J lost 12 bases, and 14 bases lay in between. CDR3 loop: CASSYVGGETYF. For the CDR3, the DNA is TGTGCCAGCAGTTACGTCGGAGGCGAGACGTACTTC.

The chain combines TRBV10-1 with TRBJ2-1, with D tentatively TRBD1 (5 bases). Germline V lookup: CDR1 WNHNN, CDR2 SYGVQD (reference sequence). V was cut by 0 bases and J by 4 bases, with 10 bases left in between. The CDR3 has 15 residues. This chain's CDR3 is CASSESAGQYNEQFF. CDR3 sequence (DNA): TGCGCCAGCAGTGAGTCGGCAGGGCAATACAATGAGCAGTTCTTC.

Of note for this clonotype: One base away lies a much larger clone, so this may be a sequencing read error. The CDR3 DNA follows: TGCACCAGCAGCCAAGAGGAGATCGTCTACGAGCAGTACTTC. Protein sequence: CTSSQEEIVYEQYF. The rearrangement joins TRBV11-2 to TRBJ2-7; D is unclear. CDR3 size: 14 residues. Germline V gene data show CDR1 as SGHAT and CDR2 as FQNNGV. The full variable domain, its missing parts supplied by reference TRBV11-2 and TRBJ2-7, is EAGVAQSPRYKIIEKRQSVAFWCNPISGHATLYWYQQILGQGPKLLIQFQNNGVVDDSQLPKDRFSAERLKGVDSTLKIQPAKLEDSAVYLCTSSQEEIVYEQYFGPGTRLTVT.

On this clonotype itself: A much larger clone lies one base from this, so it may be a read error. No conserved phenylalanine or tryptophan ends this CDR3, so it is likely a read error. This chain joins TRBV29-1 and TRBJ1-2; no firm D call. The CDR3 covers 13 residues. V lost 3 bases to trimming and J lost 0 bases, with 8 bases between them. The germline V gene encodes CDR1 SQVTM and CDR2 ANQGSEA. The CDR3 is CSVDLSANYGYTL. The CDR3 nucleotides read TGCAGCGTTGATTTGTCAGCTAACTATGGCTACACCTTA.

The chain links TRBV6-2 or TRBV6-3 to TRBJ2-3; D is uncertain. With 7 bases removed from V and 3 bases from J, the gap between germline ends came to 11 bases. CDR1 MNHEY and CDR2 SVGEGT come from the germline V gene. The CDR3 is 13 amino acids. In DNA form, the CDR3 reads TGTGCCAGCAAGTGGGTTTCTACAGATACGCAGTATTTT. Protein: CASKWVSTDTQYF.